The sequence of this T cell receptor (beta chain) was determined in a study of OX40 agonist ivuxolimab in advanced cancers. Looking at the study overall: Antecedent anti-PD-1, anti-PD-L1 or anti-CTLA-4 therapy was permissible, with 30% to 50% having received some.

Per the germline V gene, CDR1 is KGHSH and CDR2 is LQKENI. V was clipped by 3 bases and J by 4 bases; unmatched bases: 3. CDR3 size: 15 residues. Using immunoSEQ multiplex PCR, the repertoire was profiled, and TCRdb retains in-frame clones only, with some absent. The repertoire holds roughly 70,000 clones, with 80% to 90% as singletons. Study-wide results and caveats: CD8+ T cells averaged more expanded clones than CD4+.

Turning to this clone: The antigen is undetermined.

The starting material was CD4+ or CD8+ T cells sorted from blood, obtained in a trial of the OX40 agonist ivuxolimab. The receptor's source is an adult with an advanced solid tumor such as melanoma, head and neck, liver or kidney cancer. The chain couples TRBV18 to TRBJ1-5; 10 bases line up with TRBD1. CDR3 DNA sequence: TGTGCCAGCTCACCCGGGACAGGGGCGAATCAGCCCCAGCATTTT. It codes for CASSPGTGANQPQHF.